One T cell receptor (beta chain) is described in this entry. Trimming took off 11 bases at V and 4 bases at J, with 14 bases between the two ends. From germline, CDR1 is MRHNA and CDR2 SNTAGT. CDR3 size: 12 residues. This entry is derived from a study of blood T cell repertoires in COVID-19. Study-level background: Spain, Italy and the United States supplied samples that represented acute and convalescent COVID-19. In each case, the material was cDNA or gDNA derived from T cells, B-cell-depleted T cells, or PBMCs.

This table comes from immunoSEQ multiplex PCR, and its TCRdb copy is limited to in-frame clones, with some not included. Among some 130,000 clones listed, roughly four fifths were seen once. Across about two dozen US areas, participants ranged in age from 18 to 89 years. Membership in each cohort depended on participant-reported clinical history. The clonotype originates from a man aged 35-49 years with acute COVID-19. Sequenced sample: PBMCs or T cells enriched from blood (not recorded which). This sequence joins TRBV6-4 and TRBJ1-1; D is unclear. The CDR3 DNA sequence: TGTGCCGGAGGGCCCCGGGGCACTGAAGCTTTCTTT. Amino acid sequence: CAGGPRGTEAFF.